This T cell receptor beta chain emerged from a study of T-cell reconstitution after alpha-beta-depleted transplantation in children. Study-level results: Where some patients showed high TCRbeta diversity at day 60, it came from recipient T cells and thymic progenitors that had survived.

Remarks on this clonotype: Its antigen is currently unknown.

There are 17 residues in the CDR3. V was clipped by 2 bases and J by 0 bases; unmatched bases: 4. The germline gives CDR1 MGHRA, CDR2 YSYEKL. A library of TCRbeta sequences, prepared with unique molecular identifiers, was generated. MiXCR, applied by TCRdb to the PCR reads, yields one record per CDR3 protein. The sample has about 900,000 distinct CDR3 sequences; about 29% are singletons. The genes are TRBV4-1 and TRBJ2-3, with 11 nucleotides matching TRBD2. The specimen was PBMCs, mostly from graft donor cells, collected 360 days after TCRalphabeta/CD19-depleted stem cell transplant. The sequence derives from a boy in the first two years of life who had a stem cell transplant for SCID, so the T cells may come from the graft donor. In DNA form, the CDR3 reads TGCGCCAGCAGCCAATTAAGACTAGCGGGGAGCACAGATACGCAGTATTTT. Translating gives CASSQLRLAGSTDTQYF.